These T cell receptor beta chains were read from a single sample in a study of blood T cell repertoires in COVID-19. Method: immunoSEQ multiplex PCR; TCRdb's copy keeps in-frame clones and lacks some. The sample gives 300,000 to 450,000 clones, around nine tenths of which show up once; 3.9% is in the top ten. Sequencing was carried out using peripheral blood. The receptors were gathered from a woman aged 60-75 years with COVID-19, enrolled during active disease. Each CDR3 is given with its conserved first and last residue. The D gene is left open where the match is weak. Clone size appears in some rows only: once, few, many, or a class for an expanded clone.

j_gene: TRBJ1-1
abundance: NA
v_gene: TRBV5-1
d_gene: NA
CDR3aa: CASTLSGGAGTEAFF
CDR3nt: TGCGCCAGCACCCTTAGCGGGGGCGCGGGCACTGAAGCTTTCTTT

j_gene: TRBJ1-1
abundance: NA
v_gene: TRBV4-2
d_gene: NA
CDR3aa: CASSQGWGDTEAFF
CDR3nt: TGTGCCAGCAGCCAAGGGTGGGGGGACACTGAAGCTTTCTTT

j_gene: TRBJ1-2
abundance: NA
v_gene: TRBV14
d_gene: NA
CDR3aa: CASSQEITGDYTF
CDR3nt: TGTGCCAGCAGCCAGGAAATAACGGGGGACTACACCTTC

j_gene: TRBJ1-5
abundance: NA
v_gene: TRBV18
d_gene: TRBD1
CDR3aa: CASSVDRGSTEPQHF
CDR3nt: TGTGCCAGCTCAGTAGACAGGGGGAGTACGGAGCCCCAGCATTTT

j_gene: TRBJ2-1
abundance: NA
v_gene: TRBV6-6
d_gene: TRBD1
CDR3aa: CASSYSDRGRNEQFF
CDR3nt: TGTGCCAGCAGTTACTCGGACAGGGGGCGGAATGAGCAGTTCTTC

j_gene: TRBJ2-3
abundance: once
v_gene: TRBV9
d_gene: NA
CDR3aa: CASSSPKGASVITDTQYF
CDR3nt: TGTGCCAGCAGCTCCCCGAAGGGGGCTAGCGTGATCACAGATACGCAGTATTTT

j_gene: TRBJ2-3
abundance: once
v_gene: TRBV7-6
d_gene: NA
CDR3aa: CASSLSRVRSTDTQYF
CDR3nt: TGTGCCAGCAGCTTAAGTCGAGTGCGTTCCACAGATACGCAGTATTTT

j_gene: TRBJ1-4
abundance: once
v_gene: TRBV19
d_gene: TRBD1
CDR3aa: CASSQRTGGGEKLFF
CDR3nt: TGTGCCAGTAGCCAGAGGACAGGGGGAGGTGAAAAACTGTTTTTT

j_gene: TRBJ2-7
abundance: few
v_gene: TRBV13
d_gene: TRBD1
CDR3aa: CASSRQGYEQYF
CDR3nt: TGTGCCAGCAGTCGACAGGGCTACGAGCAGTACTTC

j_gene: TRBJ1-2
abundance: NA
v_gene: TRBV13
d_gene: NA
CDR3aa: CASSFGSNYGYTF
CDR3nt: TGTGCCAGCAGCTTCGGGTCTAACTATGGCTACACCTTC

j_gene: TRBJ1-5
abundance: NA
v_gene: TRBV24-1
d_gene: NA
CDR3aa: CATSRTGEQHF
CDR3nt: TGTGCCACCAGCCGGACTGGTGAACAGCATTTT

j_gene: TRBJ2-5
abundance: NA
v_gene: TRBV18
d_gene: TRBD1
CDR3aa: CASSPNTGVETQYF
CDR3nt: TGTGCCAGCTCACCAAACACAGGGGTCGAGACCCAGTACTTC

j_gene: TRBJ1-2
abundance: NA
v_gene: TRBV30
d_gene: TRBD1
CDR3aa: CAYLGTGGFYGYTF
CDR3nt: TGTGCCTACCTGGGGACAGGGGGCTTCTATGGCTACACCTTC

j_gene: TRBJ2-2
abundance: NA
v_gene: TRBV5-1
d_gene: TRBD2
CDR3aa: CASRPPGGGDTGELFF
CDR3nt: TGCGCCAGCAGACCGCCAGGCGGGGGAGACACCGGGGAGCTGTTTTTT

j_gene: TRBJ1-2
abundance: NA
v_gene: TRBV18
d_gene: NA
CDR3aa: CASSPESERYYGYTF
CDR3nt: TGTGCCAGCTCACCGGAATCGGAGAGATACTATGGCTACACCTTC

j_gene: TRBJ1-5
abundance: NA
v_gene: TRBV28
d_gene: TRBD1
CDR3aa: CASSSTPGQALNQPQHF
CDR3nt: TGTGCCAGCAGTTCAACACCGGGACAGGCCCTTAATCAGCCCCAGCATTTT

j_gene: TRBJ1-4
abundance: NA
v_gene: TRBV30
d_gene: NA
CDR3aa: CAWSGVEAWRVQKLFF
CDR3nt: TGTGCCTGGAGCGGGGTGGAGGCTTGGAGGGTACAAAAACTGTTTTTT

j_gene: TRBJ2-3
abundance: once
v_gene: TRBV10-3
d_gene: TRBD2
CDR3aa: CAISETMTSGGAEDTQYF
CDR3nt: TGTGCCATCAGTGAGACTATGACTAGCGGGGGGGCTGAAGATACGCAGTATTTT

j_gene: TRBJ1-1
abundance: once
v_gene: TRBV12-3/TRBV12-4
d_gene: NA
CDR3aa: CASSLVNRDEAFF
CDR3nt: TGTGCCAGCAGTTTAGTTAACAGGGATGAGGCTTTCTTT

j_gene: TRBJ2-3
abundance: once
v_gene: TRBV9
d_gene: TRBD2
CDR3aa: CASSSSGGSTDTQYF
CDR3nt: TGTGCCAGCAGCTCTAGCGGGGGGAGCACAGATACGCAGTATTTT

j_gene: TRBJ1-2
abundance: once
v_gene: TRBV30
d_gene: NA
CDR3aa: CAWSTRRHPAGYGYTF
CDR3nt: TGTGCCTGGAGTACCCGTCGCCACCCGGCGGGTTATGGCTACACCTTC

j_gene: TRBJ1-6
abundance: NA
v_gene: TRBV5-1
d_gene: NA
CDR3aa: CASSLSSGVSPLHF
CDR3nt: TGCGCCAGCAGTCTCTCATCGGGGGTTTCACCCCTCCACTTT

j_gene: TRBJ2-1
abundance: NA
v_gene: TRBV7-8
d_gene: TRBD1
CDR3aa: CASSLAGTANNEQFF
CDR3nt: TGTGCCAGCAGCTTAGCCGGGACAGCTAACAATGAGCAGTTCTTC

j_gene: TRBJ2-5
abundance: NA
v_gene: TRBV7-3
d_gene: TRBD2
CDR3aa: CASSLGLGVETQYF
CDR3nt: TGTGCCAGCAGCTTAGGACTAGGGGTAGAGACCCAGTACTTC

j_gene: TRBJ2-2
abundance: NA
v_gene: TRBV21-1
d_gene: NA
CDR3aa: CASSKEGFTGGPPCSGELFF
CDR3nt: TGTGCCAGCAGCAAAGAGGGTTTCACAGGGGGCCCCCCTTGCAGCGGGGAGCTGTTTTTT

j_gene: TRBJ1-2
abundance: NA
v_gene: TRBV18
d_gene: NA
CDR3aa: CASSPDRANYGYTF
CDR3nt: TGTGCCAGCTCACCAGACAGAGCTAACTATGGCTACACCTTC

j_gene: TRBJ1-4
abundance: NA
v_gene: TRBV7-9
d_gene: NA
CDR3aa: CASSRPGATNEKLFF
CDR3nt: TGTGCCAGCAGCCGCCCGGGGGCAACTAATGAAAAACTGTTTTTT

j_gene: TRBJ1-1
abundance: NA
v_gene: TRBV19
d_gene: NA
CDR3aa: CASSEPGLGWTEAFF
CDR3nt: TGTGCCAGTAGTGAACCCGGACTTGGGTGGACTGAAGCTTTCTTT

j_gene: TRBJ2-5
abundance: NA
v_gene: TRBV5-1
d_gene: NA
CDR3aa: CASSLGLKETQYF
CDR3nt: TGCGCCAGCAGCTTGGGACTAAAAGAGACCCAGTACTTC

j_gene: TRBJ2-7
abundance: NA
v_gene: TRBV9
d_gene: TRBD2
CDR3aa: CASSGGTRTYEQYF
CDR3nt: TGTGCCAGCAGCGGGGGGACTAGGACCTACGAGCAGTACTTC

j_gene: TRBJ1-2
abundance: NA
v_gene: TRBV2
d_gene: TRBD1
CDR3aa: CAITGGNYGYTF
CDR3nt: TGTGCCATTACAGGGGGAAACTATGGCTACACCTTC

j_gene: TRBJ2-1
abundance: NA
v_gene: TRBV5-1
d_gene: TRBD2
CDR3aa: CASSLAGGNNEQFF
CDR3nt: TGCGCCAGCAGCTTGGCGGGGGGGAACAATGAGCAGTTCTTC

j_gene: TRBJ1-6
abundance: NA
v_gene: TRBV12-5
d_gene: TRBD1
CDR3aa: CASGLGQGVYNSPLHF
CDR3nt: TGTGCTAGTGGTTTGGGACAGGGGGTCTATAATTCACCCCTCCACTTT

j_gene: TRBJ2-1
abundance: NA
v_gene: TRBV7-7
d_gene: NA
CDR3aa: CASSLNPGAYNEQFF
CDR3nt: TGTGCTAGCAGCCTTAATCCGGGAGCATACAATGAGCAGTTCTTC

j_gene: TRBJ1-5
abundance: NA
v_gene: TRBV4-2
d_gene: NA
CDR3aa: CASSQGQETQPQHF
CDR3nt: TGTGCCAGCAGCCAAGGACAGGAGACTCAGCCCCAGCATTTT

j_gene: TRBJ2-5
abundance: NA
v_gene: TRBV19
d_gene: TRBD1
CDR3aa: CASTIGGGHGTQYF
CDR3nt: TGTGCCAGCACCATAGGGGGCGGTCACGGGACCCAGTACTTC

j_gene: TRBJ1-2
abundance: NA
v_gene: TRBV7-8
d_gene: TRBD1
CDR3aa: CASSMITGDDGYTF
CDR3nt: TGTGCCAGCAGCATGATTACAGGGGACGATGGCTACACCTTC

j_gene: TRBJ1-3
abundance: NA
v_gene: TRBV30
d_gene: NA
CDR3aa: CAWSSPGNTIYF
CDR3nt: TGTGCCTGGAGTTCGCCGGGGAACACCATATATTTT

j_gene: TRBJ1-2
abundance: NA
v_gene: TRBV10-3
d_gene: TRBD1
CDR3aa: CAISESDRGYGYTF
CDR3nt: TGTGCCATCAGTGAGTCGGACAGGGGCTATGGCTACACCTTC

j_gene: TRBJ2-7
abundance: NA
v_gene: TRBV6-5
d_gene: NA
CDR3aa: CASRRMAGLSEQYF
CDR3nt: TGTGCCAGCAGAAGGATGGCAGGGTTAAGCGAGCAGTACTTC

j_gene: TRBJ2-3
abundance: once
v_gene: TRBV5-4
d_gene: TRBD2
CDR3aa: CASSLGRGGTDTQYF
CDR3nt: TGTGCCAGCAGCTTGGGGCGGGGGGGAACAGATACGCAGTATTTT

j_gene: TRBJ1-6
abundance: once
v_gene: TRBV28
d_gene: TRBD1
CDR3aa: CASSFSGTDNSPLHF
CDR3nt: TGTGCCAGCAGTTTTTCTGGGACAGATAATTCACCCCTCCACTTT

j_gene: TRBJ2-2
abundance: NA
v_gene: TRBV7-6
d_gene: TRBD2
CDR3aa: CASSKHVGGGYTSNTGELFF
CDR3nt: TGTGCCAGCAGCAAACACGTCGGCGGGGGGTATACTTCGAACACCGGGGAGCTGTTTTTT

j_gene: TRBJ1-1
abundance: NA
v_gene: TRBV5-4
d_gene: TRBD1
CDR3aa: CASSGTGLTEAFF
CDR3nt: TGTGCCAGCAGCGGGACAGGGTTGACTGAAGCTTTCTTT

j_gene: TRBJ1-6
abundance: NA
v_gene: TRBV5-1
d_gene: NA
CDR3aa: CASSAGYPGEPLHF
CDR3nt: TGCGCCAGCAGCGCGGGCTACCCCGGGGAACCCCTCCACTTT

j_gene: TRBJ2-2
abundance: NA
v_gene: TRBV10-3
d_gene: TRBD1
CDR3aa: CGTGGHTGELFF
CDR3nt: TGTGGAACAGGGGGCCACACCGGGGAGCTGTTTTTT

j_gene: TRBJ1-6
abundance: NA
v_gene: TRBV18
d_gene: TRBD1
CDR3aa: CASSESADRGISSPLHF
CDR3nt: TGTGCCAGCTCAGAGAGCGCTGACAGGGGGATAAGCTCACCCCTCCACTTT